Listed below are T cell receptor beta chains from one sample, sequenced in a study of T cell changes during pregnancy in multiple sclerosis. TCRdb's copy holds only in-frame clones and misses some; the assay was immunoSEQ multiplex PCR. The top ten clones hold around 2.8% of a sample with tens of thousands of clones, around 92% of them seen once. Sample: peripheral blood, taken in the second trimester of pregnancy. Receptor source: a female donor in good health, enrolled as a control in a pregnancy study. The CDR3 runs from the conserved cysteine through the conserved F or W. D genes are given only for firm matches.

v_gene	d_gene	CDR3aa
TRBV2	TRBD1	CASSRQGLTNEKLFF
TRBV5-5	NA	CASSLVLLQETQYF
TRBV30	TRBD1	CAWSVNRGGGKLFF
TRBV25-1	NA	CASSELEVLRDTQYF
TRBV7-3	TRBD2	CASSFSSGSTDTQYF
TRBV30	NA	CAWRQGSYNEQFF
TRBV28	TRBD1	CASSPTGTANTGELFF
TRBV20-1	NA	CSARPVDTQYF
TRBV29-1	TRBD2	CSVEQGTSGNNEQFF
TRBV2	TRBD2	CASTLAGGGLTQYF
TRBV6-6	TRBD1	CASSRDRYGYTF
TRBV7-2	TRBD1	CASSLRGTGEKLFF
TRBV19	NA	CASSTELSLSGISNEQFF
TRBV5-6	NA	CASRRNLGSYNEQFF
TRBV7-3	NA	CASSLAGTTSTDTQYF
TRBV2	TRBD2	CASRPTSGAYEQYF
TRBV11-3	TRBD1	CASSLDSTGHGYTF
TRBV27	NA	CASNLQGGYYNEQFF
TRBV5-6	TRBD1	CASSLGQGSSPLHF
TRBV28	TRBD2	CASSSTYGGRTSGSYEQYF
TRBV4-3	NA	CASSQFYLLAENEQFF
TRBV7-9	NA	CASSLPRDTYEQYF
TRBV5-1	NA	CASSSQGYEQYF
TRBV19	TRBD2	CATSLTSGAYNEQFF
TRBV19	TRBD1	CASSLRDRGREKLFF
TRBV25-1	NA	CASSESRASGANVLTF
TRBV6-1	NA	CASTNWERTNYGYTF
TRBV28	NA	CASSLGGGFREKLFF
TRBV9	TRBD1	CASSAPGQANNEQFF
TRBV25-1	NA	CASSAAGGQKLFF
TRBV6-1	NA	CASSEIRLLAKNIQYF
TRBV7-2	NA	CASSLGRSGTSYLRGGYTF
TRBV7-2	NA	CASSLGGASWNEQFF
TRBV11-2	NA	CASSLGGSLAYEQYF
TRBV19	TRBD1	CASSKQGANYGYTF
TRBV9	NA	CASSVEGVQETQYF
TRBV18	NA	CASSFSLEETQYF
TRBV7-2	NA	CASSSRSRQADTQYF
TRBV4-2	NA	CASSHQRKGHREQYF
TRBV4-3	NA	CASSHEQGSGANVLTF
TRBV19	NA	CASSWPGGYYNSPLHF
TRBV9	TRBD2	CASSATVGTSIHEQFF
TRBV9	NA	CASSPGTTLPPEQYF
TRBV4-3	TRBD2	CASSQGLAGASYEQYF
TRBV7-9	TRBD2	CASSFSRGDNEQFF
TRBV29-1	TRBD2	CSGSTSDTQYF
TRBV5-4	TRBD1	CASSSDRLIGYTF